Sequencing of this T cell receptor beta chain was carried out in a study of vaccination effects on CD4 cells after COVID-19 (dated by TCRdb to between 2020 and 2023). At the level of the whole study: In the ViraFEST assay, PBMC were stimulated with viral peptide pools, and antigen-specific CD4+ T cell clonotypes were then identified by expansion using TCR sequencing. SARS-CoV-2 spike-specific CD4+ TCR repertoires were compared before and after mRNA vaccination in COVID-19 convalescent patients and in infection-naive vaccine recipients. Cultures from other donors in the study were sequenced with the Oncomine TCR Beta short-read assay on an Illumina iSeq 100. The full study included around nine COVID-19 convalescent patients and several SARS-CoV-2-naive healthy vaccine recipients. Across the study, the median time from the second dose to post-vaccine sampling was 72 days (range 14 to 241). Each well held under 2.5 million PBMC cultured in IMDM containing around 5% human AB serum, around 9.3 IU/ml IL-2 and gentamicin, along with approximately 10 ug/ml peptides. Study-wide findings and limitations: Clones induced by infection and clones induced by vaccination both contracted markedly at late timepoints after vaccination, which fits with T cell responses waning over time. Among healthy vaccine recipients, nearly all vaccine-induced clones were SARS-CoV-2 mono-reactive, and only 1 of 255 was cross-reactive with common cold coronaviruses. Only a small number of convalescent patients were included, and no early post-infection timepoints were available, which limited the study.

After more than nine days of culture, CD4+ T cells were isolated with the EasySep CD4+ T cell isolation kit. Participants received two doses of either the BNT162b2 or the mRNA-1273 mRNA SARS-CoV-2 vaccine. The absence of prior SARS-CoV-2 infection in healthy vaccine recipients was confirmed by negative nucleocapsid antibodies before and after vaccination. On days 3 and 7, half of the culture medium was replaced with fresh IL-2-containing medium. Unless otherwise noted, each peptide stimulation condition was cultured in triplicate wells. Using Ficoll-Paque Plus gradient centrifugation, PBMC were separated from whole blood and then either used fresh or cryopreserved at -140C. The QIAamp micro DNA kit was used to extract genomic DNA from the cultured CD4+ T cells. The method behind the library was the immunoSEQ multiplex PCR assay. DNA from the cultured, isolated CD4+ T cells was subjected to TCR beta CDR3 sequencing. The authors processed their data as follows. The analysis removed non-productive TCR sequences, trimmed reads to the CDR3 region, and retained only CDR3s that were 7 or more amino acids long. Antigen-specific clonotypes were identified using the MANAFEST web app by comparison of expansion in peptide wells against reference cultures. To count as positive, a clone had to show expansion at FDR<0.05 compared with the reference and with all other wells, an odds ratio above 5, and a frequency above 0.1% in two replicate wells. A clonotype was called cross-reactive if it was significantly expanded both in SARS-CoV-2 spike wells and in at least one common cold coronavirus spike condition. CDR3 similarity was assessed by Levenshtein distance with the stringdist R package, and unrooted trees were built with ape in R 3.6.1. TCRdb mirrors the immuneACCESS table, restricted to in-frame sequences. Some clones are absent from its copies; in checked studies, under half trace to an unresolved V gene, and the reason for the others is unknown. Clonal size and the V and J genes are those of that table, whereas D and trimming came from the DNA. The sample records tens of thousands of clones, about 73% of which are singletons. The top ten clonotypes cover about 2.5% of the sample.

Between the V and J ends, shortened by 4 bases and 7 bases respectively, the junction contains 13 bases. Reading from cysteine to phenylalanine, the CDR3 counts 14 amino acids. The read is trimmed to its CDR3 DNA, 42 bases read in frame from base 1. Via the germline V gene, CDR1 is SGHTA and CDR2 FQGNSA. Comments on this clone: This receptor's antigen is unknown. Within one base of it there is no much larger clone, and no base qualities were kept.

The TCR was taken from a human donor who received a COVID-19 vaccine. Material: CD4+ T cells from PBMCs cultured without peptide, obtained after COVID-19 vaccination. The sequence links TRBV7-2 to TRBJ2-2; TRBD2 is a weak D gene call, 6 bases matching. The CDR3 reads CASSWDFGGGELFF. Read as DNA, the sequence is TGTGCCAGCAGCTGGGACTTCGGGGGCGGGGAGCTGTTTTTT.